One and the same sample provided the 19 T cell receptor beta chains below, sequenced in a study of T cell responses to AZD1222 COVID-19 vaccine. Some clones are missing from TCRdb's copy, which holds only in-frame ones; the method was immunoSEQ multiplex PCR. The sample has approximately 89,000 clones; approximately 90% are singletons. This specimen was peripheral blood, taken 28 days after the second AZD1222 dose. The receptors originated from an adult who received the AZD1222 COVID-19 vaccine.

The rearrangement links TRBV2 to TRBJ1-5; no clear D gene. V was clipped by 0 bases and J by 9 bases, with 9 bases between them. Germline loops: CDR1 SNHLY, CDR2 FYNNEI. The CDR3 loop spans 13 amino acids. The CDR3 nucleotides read TGTGCCAGCAGTGAAGCCCGGAGCGGGCCCCAGCATTTT. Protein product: CASSEARSGPQHF.

The CDR3 coding sequence is TGTGCCAGCAGCTGGGGGCTGGGGCAGGGGGCGCTTGAGACCCAGTACTTC. Translating gives CASSWGLGQGALETQYF. The chain uses TRBV7-9 and TRBJ2-5; 8 nucleotides line up with TRBD1. The CDR3 covers 17 residues. V lost 4 bases and J lost 5; bases outside the gene matches: 15. Germline V CDR1 and CDR2: SEHNR, FQNEAQ (reference sequence).

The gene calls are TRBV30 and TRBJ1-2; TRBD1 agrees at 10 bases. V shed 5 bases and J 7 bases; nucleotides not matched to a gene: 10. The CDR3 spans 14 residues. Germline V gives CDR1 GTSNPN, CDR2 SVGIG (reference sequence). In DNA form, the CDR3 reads TGTGCCTGGGCACGGACAGGGGGATGGGCTGGCTACACCTTC. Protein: CAWARTGGWAGYTF.

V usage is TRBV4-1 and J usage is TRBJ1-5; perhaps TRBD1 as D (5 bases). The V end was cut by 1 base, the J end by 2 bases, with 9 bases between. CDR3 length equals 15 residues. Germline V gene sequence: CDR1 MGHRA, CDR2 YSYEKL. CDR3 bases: TGCGCCAGCAGCCAAGGGGGGATGGGCAATCAGCCCCAGCATTTT. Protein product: CASSQGGMGNQPQHF.

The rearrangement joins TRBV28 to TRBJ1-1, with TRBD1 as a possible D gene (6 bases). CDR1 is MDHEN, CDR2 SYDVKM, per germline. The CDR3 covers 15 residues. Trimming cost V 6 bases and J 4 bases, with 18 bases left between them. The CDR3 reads CASRLDVRGPTEAFF. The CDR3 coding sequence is TGTGCCAGCAGGCTGGACGTCCGGGGGCCCACTGAAGCTTTCTTT.

This chain's CDR3 is CASSDPKTDTEPQHF. CDR3 coding DNA: TGTGCCAGCAGTGACCCGAAGACAGATACGGAGCCCCAGCATTTT. The chain employs TRBV25-1 and TRBJ1-5; D may be TRBD1 (5 bases). Looked up from germline, CDR1 is MGHDK and CDR2 is SYGVNS. CDR3 length equals 15 residues. V lost 3 bases to trimming and J lost 8 bases, with 17 bases between them.

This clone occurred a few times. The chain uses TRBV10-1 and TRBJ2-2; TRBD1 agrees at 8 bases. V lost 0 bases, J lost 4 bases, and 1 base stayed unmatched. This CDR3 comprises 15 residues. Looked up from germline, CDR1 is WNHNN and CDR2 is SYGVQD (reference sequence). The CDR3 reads CASSESQGGTGELFF. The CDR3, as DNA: TGCGCCAGCAGTGAGTCACAGGGGGGCACCGGGGAGCTGTTTTTT.

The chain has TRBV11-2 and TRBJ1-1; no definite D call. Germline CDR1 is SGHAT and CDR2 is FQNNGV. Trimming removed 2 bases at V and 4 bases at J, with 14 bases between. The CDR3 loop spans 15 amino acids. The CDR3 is CASSLTNEVITEAFF. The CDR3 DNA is TGTGCCAGCAGCTTAACCAACGAGGTGATCACTGAAGCTTTCTTT.

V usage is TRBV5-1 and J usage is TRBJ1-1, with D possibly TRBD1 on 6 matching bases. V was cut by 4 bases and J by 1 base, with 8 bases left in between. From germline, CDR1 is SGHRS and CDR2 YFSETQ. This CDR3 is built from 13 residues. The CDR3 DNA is TGCGCCAGCAGCGCGGGACAGAACACTGAAGCTTTCTTT. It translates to CASSAGQNTEAFF.

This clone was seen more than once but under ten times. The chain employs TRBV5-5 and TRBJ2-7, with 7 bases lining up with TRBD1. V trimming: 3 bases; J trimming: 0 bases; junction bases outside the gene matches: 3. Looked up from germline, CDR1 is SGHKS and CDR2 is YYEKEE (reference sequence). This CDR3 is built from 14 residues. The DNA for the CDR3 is TGTGCCAGCAGCTCGACAGGGAGCTCCTACGAGCAGTACTTC. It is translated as CASSSTGSSYEQYF.

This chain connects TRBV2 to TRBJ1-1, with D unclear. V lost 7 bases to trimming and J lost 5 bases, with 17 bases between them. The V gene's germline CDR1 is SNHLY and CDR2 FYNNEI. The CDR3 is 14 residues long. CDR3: CASTLTAVGTEAFF. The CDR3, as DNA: TGTGCCAGCACCTTGACGGCGGTGGGGACTGAAGCTTTCTTT.

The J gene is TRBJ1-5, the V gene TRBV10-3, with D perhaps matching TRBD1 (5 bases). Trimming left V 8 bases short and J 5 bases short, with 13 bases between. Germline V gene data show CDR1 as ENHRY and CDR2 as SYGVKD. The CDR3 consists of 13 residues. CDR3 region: CAIRGRGDQPQHF. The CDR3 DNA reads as TGTGCCATCCGGGGGAGGGGCGATCAGCCCCAGCATTTT.

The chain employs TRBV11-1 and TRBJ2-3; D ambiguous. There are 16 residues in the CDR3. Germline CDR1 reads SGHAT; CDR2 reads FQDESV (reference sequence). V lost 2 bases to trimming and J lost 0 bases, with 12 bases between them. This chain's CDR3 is CASSLHGYGSTDTQYF. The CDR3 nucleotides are TGTGCCAGCAGCTTACACGGATATGGTAGCACAGATACGCAGTATTTT.

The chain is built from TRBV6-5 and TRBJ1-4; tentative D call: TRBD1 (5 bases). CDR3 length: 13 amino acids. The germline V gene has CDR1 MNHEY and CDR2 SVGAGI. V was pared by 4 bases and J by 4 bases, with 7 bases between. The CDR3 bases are TGTGCCAGCAGTTTGGGACTTAATGAAAAACTGTTTTTT. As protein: CASSLGLNEKLFF.

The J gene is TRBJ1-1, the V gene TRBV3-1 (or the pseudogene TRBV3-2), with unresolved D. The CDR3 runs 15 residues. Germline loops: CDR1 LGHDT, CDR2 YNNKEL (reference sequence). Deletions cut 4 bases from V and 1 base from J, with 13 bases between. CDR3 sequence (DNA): TGTGCCAGCAGCCCCAGGAGGCAAAAGAACACTGAAGCTTTCTTT. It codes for CASSPRRQKNTEAFF.

In DNA, the CDR3 is TGTGCCAGCAGTCTCCCTGGGGGAATTAACTATGGCTACACCTTC. Protein: CASSLPGGINYGYTF. V and J are TRBV7-2 and TRBJ1-2, with D perhaps TRBD1 (5 bases). V was clipped by 6 bases and J by 1 base, with 15 bases between them. This CDR3 contains 15 residues. Looked up from germline, CDR1 is SGHTA and CDR2 is FQGNSA. The whole variable domain, filled in from reference TRBV7-2 and TRBJ1-2, reads GAGVSQSPSNKVTEKGKDVELRCDPISGHTALYWYRQSLGQGLEFLIYFQGNSAPDKSGLPSDRFSAERTGGSVSTLTIQRTQQEDSAVYLCASSLPGGINYGYTFGSGTRLTVV.

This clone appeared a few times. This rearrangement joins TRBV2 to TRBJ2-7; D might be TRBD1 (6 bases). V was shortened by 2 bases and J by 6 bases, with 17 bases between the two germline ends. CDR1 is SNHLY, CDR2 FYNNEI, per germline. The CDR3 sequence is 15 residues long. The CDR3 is CASSERPPGAGEQYF. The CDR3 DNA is TGTGCCAGCAGTGAAAGGCCCCCAGGGGCCGGCGAGCAGTACTTC.

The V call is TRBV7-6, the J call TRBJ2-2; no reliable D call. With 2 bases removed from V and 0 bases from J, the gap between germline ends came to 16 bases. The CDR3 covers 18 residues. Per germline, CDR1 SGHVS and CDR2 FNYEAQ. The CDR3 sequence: CASSLNTPGGANTGELFF. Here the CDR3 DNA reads TGTGCCAGCAGCTTAAATACCCCCGGCGGAGCGAACACCGGGGAGCTGTTTTTT. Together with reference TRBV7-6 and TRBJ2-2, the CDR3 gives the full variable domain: GAGVSQSPRYKVTKRGQDVALRCDPISGHVSLYWYRQALGQGPEFLTYFNYEAQQDKSGLPNDRFSAERPEGSISTLTIQRTEQRDSAMYRCASSLNTPGGANTGELFFGEGSRLTVL.

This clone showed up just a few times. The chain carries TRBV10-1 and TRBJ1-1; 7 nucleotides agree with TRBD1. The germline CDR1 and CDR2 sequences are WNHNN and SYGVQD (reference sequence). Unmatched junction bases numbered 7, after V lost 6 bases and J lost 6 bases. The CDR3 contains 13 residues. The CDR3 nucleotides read TGCGCCAGCAGGAGCGACAGGGAATCTGAAGCTTTCTTT. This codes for CASRSDRESEAFF.